This T cell receptor beta chain was recovered during a study of T cell changes during pregnancy in multiple sclerosis. Trimming cost V 5 bases and J 3 bases; bases outside gene matches: 8. CDR3 size: 16 residues. Germline values: CDR1 SGHAT, CDR2 FQNNGV. TCRdb's copy holds only in-frame clones and misses some; the assay was immunoSEQ multiplex PCR. Here the sample spans tens of thousands of clones, about 91% being singletons. The J gene is TRBJ2-1, the V gene TRBV11-2; 9 bases fit TRBD2. This TCR was recovered from a female donor in good health, enrolled as a control in a pregnancy study. Here the sequenced sample was peripheral blood, taken in the first trimester of pregnancy. The CDR3 loop reads CASSNPSGDLYNEQFF. For the CDR3, the DNA is TGTGCCAGCAGCAATCCTAGCGGGGATCTCTACAATGAGCAGTTCTTC.